One TCR beta chain is described in this entry. Its specificity is unknown. The data were obtained in a study of blood T cells in healthy people across ages. Study-wide findings and caveats: Changes seen in expanded clonotypes were possibly confounded by donor CMV status left unknown. Getting older went along with TCR beta diversity per million T cells dropping roughly linearly.

A second PCR of about 6 to 12 cycles used a sample-barcoded 5' primer and a J-beta primer mix. Each cDNA molecule received a tag from a template-switch adaptor that had 12 random nucleotides. Each CDR3 protein is one row after TCRdb ran MiXCR on the 5' RACE reads. The sample holds roughly 800,000 distinct CDR3 sequences, 58% seen once. V lost 1 base to trimming and J lost 8 bases, with 12 bases between them. Germline-derived CDR1 and CDR2 are LGHNA and YSLEER. CDR3 length: 14 residues. The rearrangement uses TRBV4-3 and TRBJ2-1, with D tentatively TRBD2 (6 bases). Sequences were obtained from blood. The clonotype comes from a man between 25 and 39 years old in good health. In DNA form, the CDR3 reads TGCGCCAGCAGCCAAGTTGATTGGGGGGATGAGCAGTTCTTC. It yields the protein CASSQVDWGDEQFF.